The 10 T cell receptor beta chains below all came from one sample that was sequenced in a study of long-term antiretroviral therapy in people with HIV. The authors ran the immunoSEQ assay, v3.0, at survey level. Assay: immunoSEQ multiplex PCR; the TCRdb copy retains only in-frame clones and omits some. Of some 45,000 clones detected, around nine tenths appear once; the ten largest clones hold around 4.7%. Source: unsorted PBMCs, taken 0.1 years before starting antiretroviral therapy. Receptors were obtained from a woman in her forties or fifties with HIV.

The chain uses TRBV10-3 and TRBJ1-1; the match to TRBD1 covers 10 bases. The germline V gene has CDR1 ENHRY and CDR2 SYGVKD. This CDR3 comprises 14 residues. Losses at the gene ends were 4 bases for V and 5 bases for J; bases not matched to a gene: 4. The chain's CDR3 is CAISVRQGATEAFF. CDR3 in DNA: TGTGCCATCAGTGTAAGACAGGGGGCGACTGAAGCTTTCTTT.

V and J are TRBV2 and TRBJ1-1; perhaps TRBD1 as D (5 bases). V dropped 5 bases and J dropped 0 bases, with 19 bases sitting between them. The CDR3 contains 17 residues. In germline, CDR1 is SNHLY, CDR2 FYNNEI. The CDR3 DNA sequence: TGTGCCAGCAGTACGGTACCAGGGATTCGGATGAACACTGAAGCTTTCTTT. Encoded protein: CASSTVPGIRMNTEAFF.

The chain employs TRBV2 and TRBJ2-5, with 7 bases identical to TRBD1. The tail of the sequence fits TRBJ2-7 better, so the J call may be wrong. This CDR3 comprises 13 residues. Germline V gives CDR1 SNHLY, CDR2 FYNNEI. CDR3 residues: CASSPDRAHEQYF. In DNA form, the CDR3 reads TGTGCCAGCAGTCCTGACAGGGCGCACGAGCAGTACTTC.

This chain connects TRBV7-3 to TRBJ2-3, with D unresolved. The CDR3 consists of 14 residues. The ends were cut back, 1 base at V and 0 bases at J, with 5 bases in the middle. The germline CDR1 and CDR2 sequences are SGHTA and FQGTGA. CDR3 sequence: CASSLMRSTDTQYF. The CDR3 DNA is TGTGCCAGCAGCTTAATGCGTAGCACAGATACGCAGTATTTT.

The chain carries TRBV4-1 and TRBJ2-3; D remains ambiguous. CDR1 is MGHRA and CDR2 is YSYEKL in the germline V gene. The CDR3 has 13 amino acids. The V end was cut by 0 bases, the J end by 2 bases, with 3 bases between. The CDR3 here is CASSQENTDTQYF. In DNA form, the CDR3 reads TGCGCCAGCAGCCAAGAAAACACAGATACGCAGTATTTT.

The V call is TRBV4-1, the J call TRBJ2-5; 10 bases are shared with TRBD2. Germline CDR1 and CDR2: MGHRA and YSYEKL. After removal of 4 bases from V and 5 bases from J, the junction contained 10 bases not matched to a gene. The CDR3 runs 16 residues. The CDR3, as DNA: TGCGCCAGCAGCCCCCAAGGGACTAGCGTTTGGGAGACCCAGTACTTC. It codes for CASSPQGTSVWETQYF.

The chain has TRBV5-6 and TRBJ2-7; TRBD1 agrees at 8 bases. The CDR3 spans 14 residues. Germline CDR1 SGHDT, CDR2 YYEEEE. V trimming: 4 bases; J trimming: 4 bases; junction bases outside the gene matches: 7. CDR3 protein: CASSPGTGVYEQYF. CDR3 coding DNA: TGTGCCAGCAGCCCCGGGACAGGAGTTTACGAGCAGTACTTC.

The chain couples TRBV5-6 to TRBJ1-2; TRBD1 matches 7 bases. J gave up 12 bases and V 4 bases, and 12 bases lay outside the gene matches. From germline, CDR1 is SGHDT and CDR2 YYEEEE. CDR3 length: 13 residues. The CDR3 DNA follows: TGTGCCAGCAGCCCGGGGGGACAGTTCGGAAACACCTTC. Translated: CASSPGGQFGNTF.

The V and J genes are TRBV7-9 and TRBJ2-7, with D possibly matching TRBD1 (6 bases). Germline V gene sequence: CDR1 SEHNR, CDR2 FQNEAQ (reference sequence). The CDR3 totals 14 residues. V was pared by 5 bases and J by 2 bases, with 13 bases between. CDR3 amino acids: CASSPPTGPYEQYF. CDR3 nucleotides: TGTGCCAGCAGCCCCCCGACAGGACCCTACGAGCAGTACTTC.

The J gene is TRBJ1-2, the V gene TRBV25-1; D may be TRBD1 (5 bases). The germline gives CDR1 MGHDK, CDR2 SYGVNS. Trimming took 1 base from V and 4 from J, leaving 13 bases between them. CDR3 length: 15 residues. CDR3 nucleotides: TGTGCCAGCAGTGAATCCGGGGACCGGCTCTATGGCTACACCTTC. Amino acids: CASSESGDRLYGYTF.